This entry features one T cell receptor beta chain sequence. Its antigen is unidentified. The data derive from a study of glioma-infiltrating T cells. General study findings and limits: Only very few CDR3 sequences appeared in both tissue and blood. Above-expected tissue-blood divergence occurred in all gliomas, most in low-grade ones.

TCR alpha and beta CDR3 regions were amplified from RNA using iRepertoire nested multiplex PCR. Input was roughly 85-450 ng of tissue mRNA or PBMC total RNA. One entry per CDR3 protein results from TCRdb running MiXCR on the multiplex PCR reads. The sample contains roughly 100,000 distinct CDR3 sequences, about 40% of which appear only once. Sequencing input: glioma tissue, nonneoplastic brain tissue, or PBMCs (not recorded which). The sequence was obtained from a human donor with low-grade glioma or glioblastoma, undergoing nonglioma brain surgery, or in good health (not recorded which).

The CDR3 is CASSVSGTGIYEQYF. In DNA form, the CDR3 reads TGTGCCAGCAGCGTATCCGGGACAGGGATCTACGAGCAGTACTTC. The chain has TRBV9 and TRBJ2-7; 9 nucleotides match TRBD1. CDR3 length equals 15 residues. The germline V gene has CDR1 SGDLS and CDR2 YYNGEE. The V gene end was trimmed by 1 base and the J gene end by 3 bases; junction bases not matched to a gene: 5.